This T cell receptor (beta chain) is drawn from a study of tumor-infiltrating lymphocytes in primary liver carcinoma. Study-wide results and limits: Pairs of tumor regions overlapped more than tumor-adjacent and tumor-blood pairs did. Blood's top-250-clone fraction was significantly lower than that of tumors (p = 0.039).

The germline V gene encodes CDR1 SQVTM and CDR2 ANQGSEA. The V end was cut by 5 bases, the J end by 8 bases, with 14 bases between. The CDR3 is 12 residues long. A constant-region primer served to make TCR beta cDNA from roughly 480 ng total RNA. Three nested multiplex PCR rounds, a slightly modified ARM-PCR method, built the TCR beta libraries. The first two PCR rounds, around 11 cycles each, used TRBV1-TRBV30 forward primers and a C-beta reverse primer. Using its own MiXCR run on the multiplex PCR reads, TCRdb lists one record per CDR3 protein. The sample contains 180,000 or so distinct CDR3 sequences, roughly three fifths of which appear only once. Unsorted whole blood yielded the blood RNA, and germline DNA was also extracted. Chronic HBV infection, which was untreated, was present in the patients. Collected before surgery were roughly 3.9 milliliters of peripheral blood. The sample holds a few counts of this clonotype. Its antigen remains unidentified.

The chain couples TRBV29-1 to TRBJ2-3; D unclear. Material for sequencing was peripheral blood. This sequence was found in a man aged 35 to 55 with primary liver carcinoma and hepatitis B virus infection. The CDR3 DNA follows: TGCAGCGTTACGGACGGCCTGGGTACGCAGTATTTT. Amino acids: CSVTDGLGTQYF.